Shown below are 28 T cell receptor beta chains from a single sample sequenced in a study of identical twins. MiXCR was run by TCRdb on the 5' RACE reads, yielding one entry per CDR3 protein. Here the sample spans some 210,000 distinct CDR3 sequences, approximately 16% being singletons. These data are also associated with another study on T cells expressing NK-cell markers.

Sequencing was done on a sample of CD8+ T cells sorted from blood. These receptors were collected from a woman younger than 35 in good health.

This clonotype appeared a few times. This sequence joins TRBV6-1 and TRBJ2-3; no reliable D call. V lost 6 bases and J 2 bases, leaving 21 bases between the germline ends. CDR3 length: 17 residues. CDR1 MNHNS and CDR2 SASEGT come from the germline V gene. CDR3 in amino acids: CASSTTPGPIDTDTQYF. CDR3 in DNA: TGTGCCAGCAGCACCACACCGGGCCCCATTGACACAGATACGCAGTATTTT.

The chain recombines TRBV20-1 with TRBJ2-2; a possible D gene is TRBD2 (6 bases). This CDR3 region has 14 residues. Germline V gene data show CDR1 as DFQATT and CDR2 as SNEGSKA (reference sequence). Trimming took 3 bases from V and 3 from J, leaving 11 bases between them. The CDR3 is CSASTWEDTGELFF. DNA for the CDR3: TGCAGTGCTAGCACGTGGGAGGACACCGGGGAGCTGTTTTTT.

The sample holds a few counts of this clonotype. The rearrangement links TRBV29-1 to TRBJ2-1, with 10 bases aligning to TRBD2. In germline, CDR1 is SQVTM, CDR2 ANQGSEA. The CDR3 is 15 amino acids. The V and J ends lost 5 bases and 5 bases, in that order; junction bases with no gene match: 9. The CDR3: CSVRLAGVFNNEQFF. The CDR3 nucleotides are TGCAGCGTTCGGCTAGCGGGAGTTTTTAACAATGAGCAGTTCTTC.

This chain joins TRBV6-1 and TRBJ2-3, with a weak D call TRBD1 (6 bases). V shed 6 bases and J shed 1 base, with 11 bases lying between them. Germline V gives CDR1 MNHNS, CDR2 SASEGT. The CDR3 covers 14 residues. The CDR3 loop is CASSQQGRTDTQYF. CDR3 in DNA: TGTGCCAGCAGCCAACAGGGCCGCACAGATACGCAGTATTTT.

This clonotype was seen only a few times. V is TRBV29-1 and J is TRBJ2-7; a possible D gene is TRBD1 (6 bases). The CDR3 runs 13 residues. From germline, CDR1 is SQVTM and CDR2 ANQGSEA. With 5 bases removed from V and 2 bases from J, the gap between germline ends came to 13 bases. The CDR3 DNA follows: TGCAGCGTTCTGACAGGCGATACCTACGAGCAGTACTTC. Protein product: CSVLTGDTYEQYF.

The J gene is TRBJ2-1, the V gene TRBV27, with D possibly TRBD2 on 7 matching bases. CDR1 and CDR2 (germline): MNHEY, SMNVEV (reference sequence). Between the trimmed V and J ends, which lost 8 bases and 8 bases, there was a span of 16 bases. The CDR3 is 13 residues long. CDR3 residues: CASGGGAADEQFF. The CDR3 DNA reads TGTGCCAGCGGGGGGGGGGCCGCGGATGAGCAGTTCTTC.

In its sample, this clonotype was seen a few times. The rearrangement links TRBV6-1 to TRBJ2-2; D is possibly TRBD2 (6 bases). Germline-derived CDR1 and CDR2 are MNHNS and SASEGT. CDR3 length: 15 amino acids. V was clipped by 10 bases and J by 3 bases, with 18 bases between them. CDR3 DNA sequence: TGTGCCACCGCACCTGGGGACTCACACACCGGGGAGCTGTTTTTT. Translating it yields CATAPGDSHTGELFF.

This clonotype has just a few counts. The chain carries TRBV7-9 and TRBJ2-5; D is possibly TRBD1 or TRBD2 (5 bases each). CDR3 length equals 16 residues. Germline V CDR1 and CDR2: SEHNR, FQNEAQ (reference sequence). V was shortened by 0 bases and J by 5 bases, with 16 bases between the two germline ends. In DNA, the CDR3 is TGTGCCAGCAGCTTAGCGACAGTGGGGACCCGGGAGACCCAGTACTTC. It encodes CASSLATVGTRETQYF.

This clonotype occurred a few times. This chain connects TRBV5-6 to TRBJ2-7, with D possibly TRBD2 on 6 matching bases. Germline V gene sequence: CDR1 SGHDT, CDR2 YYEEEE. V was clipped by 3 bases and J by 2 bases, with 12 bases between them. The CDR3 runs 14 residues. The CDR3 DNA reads TGTGCCAGCAGCTATGGGACTGCTACCTACGAGCAGTACTTC. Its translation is CASSYGTATYEQYF.

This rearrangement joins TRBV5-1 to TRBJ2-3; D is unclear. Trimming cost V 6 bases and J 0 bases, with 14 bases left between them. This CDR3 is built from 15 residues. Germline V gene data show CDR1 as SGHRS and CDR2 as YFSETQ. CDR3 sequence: CASIPGLTSTDTQYF. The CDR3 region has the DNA TGCGCCAGCATCCCCGGCCTTACTAGCACAGATACGCAGTATTTT.

The CDR3 bases are TGCAGCGTTGGGGGGGGATGGCCTAGCCCGGACGAGCAGTACTTC. It is translated as CSVGGGWPSPDEQYF. The chain links TRBV29-1 to TRBJ2-7, with TRBD2 matching over 7 bases. CDR3 length: 15 residues. Germline trimming cut 4 bases from V and 5 bases from J; bases unmatched to any gene: 14. The germline CDR1 and CDR2 sequences are SQVTM and ANQGSEA.

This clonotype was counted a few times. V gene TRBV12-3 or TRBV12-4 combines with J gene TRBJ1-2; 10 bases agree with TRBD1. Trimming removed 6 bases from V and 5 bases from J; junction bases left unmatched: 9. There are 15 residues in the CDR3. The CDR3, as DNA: TGTGCCAGCAGCGGACCGGGACAGGGGCGGTATGGCTACACCTTC. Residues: CASSGPGQGRYGYTF.

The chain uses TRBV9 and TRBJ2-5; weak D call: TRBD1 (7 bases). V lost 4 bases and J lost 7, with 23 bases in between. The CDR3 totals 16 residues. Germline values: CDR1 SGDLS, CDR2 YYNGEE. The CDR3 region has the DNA TGTGCCAGCAGCACTCTAATGCAGGGGGGCGTCGGGACCCAGTACTTC. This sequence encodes CASSTLMQGGVGTQYF.

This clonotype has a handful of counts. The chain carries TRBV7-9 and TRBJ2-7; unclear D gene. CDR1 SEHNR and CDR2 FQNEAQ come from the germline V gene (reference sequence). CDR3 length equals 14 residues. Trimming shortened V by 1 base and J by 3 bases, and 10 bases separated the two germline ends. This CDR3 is CASSLEGRDYEQYF. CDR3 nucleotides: TGTGCCAGCAGCTTAGAGGGCCGTGACTACGAGCAGTACTTC.

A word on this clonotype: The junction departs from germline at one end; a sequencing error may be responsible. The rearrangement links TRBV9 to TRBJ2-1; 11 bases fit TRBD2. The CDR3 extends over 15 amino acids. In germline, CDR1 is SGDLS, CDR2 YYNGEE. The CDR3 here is CASSVGSGGAYEQFF. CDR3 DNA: TGTGCCAGTAGCGTAGGTAGCGGGGGGGCCTATGAGCAGTTCTTC.

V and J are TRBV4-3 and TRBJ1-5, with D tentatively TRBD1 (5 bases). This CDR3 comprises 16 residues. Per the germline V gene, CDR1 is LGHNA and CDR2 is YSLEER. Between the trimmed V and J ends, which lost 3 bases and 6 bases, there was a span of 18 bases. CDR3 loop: CASSHHLGVRGQPQHF. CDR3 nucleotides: TGCGCCAGCAGCCATCACCTAGGGGTACGGGGTCAGCCCCAGCATTTT.

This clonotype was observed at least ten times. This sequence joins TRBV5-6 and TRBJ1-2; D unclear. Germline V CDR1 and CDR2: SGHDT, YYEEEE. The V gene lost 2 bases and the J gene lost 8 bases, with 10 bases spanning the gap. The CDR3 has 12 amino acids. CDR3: CASSFGFAGYTF. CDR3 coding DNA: TGTGCCAGCAGCTTCGGTTTTGCGGGCTACACCTTC.

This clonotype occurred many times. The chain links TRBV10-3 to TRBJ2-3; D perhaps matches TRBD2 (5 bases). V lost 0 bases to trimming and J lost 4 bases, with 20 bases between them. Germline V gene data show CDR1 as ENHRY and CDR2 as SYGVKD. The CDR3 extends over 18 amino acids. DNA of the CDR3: TGTGCCATCAGTGAGTCGATAATTTCTAGCCCGTTAGCAGATACGCAGTATTTT. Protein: CAISESIISSPLADTQYF.

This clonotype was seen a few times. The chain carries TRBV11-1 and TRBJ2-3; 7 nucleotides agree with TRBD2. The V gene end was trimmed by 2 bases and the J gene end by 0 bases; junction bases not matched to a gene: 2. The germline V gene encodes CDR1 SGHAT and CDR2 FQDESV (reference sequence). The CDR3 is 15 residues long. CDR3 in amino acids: CASSLRRESTDTQYF. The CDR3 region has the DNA TGTGCCAGCAGCTTAAGGCGGGAGAGCACAGATACGCAGTATTTT.

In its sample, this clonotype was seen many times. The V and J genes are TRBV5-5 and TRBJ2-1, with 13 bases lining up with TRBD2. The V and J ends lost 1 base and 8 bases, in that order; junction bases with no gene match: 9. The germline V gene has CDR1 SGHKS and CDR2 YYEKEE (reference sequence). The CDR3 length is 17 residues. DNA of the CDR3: TGTGCCAGCAGCTTGACTAGCGGGAGGGACCGGCATGATGAGCAGTTCTTC. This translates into CASSLTSGRDRHDEQFF.

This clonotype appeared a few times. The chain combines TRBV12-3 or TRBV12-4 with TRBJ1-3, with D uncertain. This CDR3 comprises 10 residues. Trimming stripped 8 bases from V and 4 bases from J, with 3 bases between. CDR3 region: CASGGNTIYF. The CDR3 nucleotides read TGTGCCAGCGGCGGAAACACCATATATTTT.

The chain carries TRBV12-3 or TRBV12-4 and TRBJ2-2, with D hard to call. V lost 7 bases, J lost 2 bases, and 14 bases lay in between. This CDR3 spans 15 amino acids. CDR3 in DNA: TGTGCCAGCACGGCCACCCCATCAAACACCGGGGAGCTGTTTTTT. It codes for CASTATPSNTGELFF.

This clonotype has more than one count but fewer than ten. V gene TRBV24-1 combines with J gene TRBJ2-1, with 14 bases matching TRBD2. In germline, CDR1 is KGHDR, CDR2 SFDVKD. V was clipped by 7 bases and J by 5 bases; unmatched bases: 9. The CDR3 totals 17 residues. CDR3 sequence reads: CATSLGTSGSYHNEQFF. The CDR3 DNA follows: TGTGCCACCAGCCTGGGGACTAGCGGGAGTTATCACAATGAGCAGTTCTTC.

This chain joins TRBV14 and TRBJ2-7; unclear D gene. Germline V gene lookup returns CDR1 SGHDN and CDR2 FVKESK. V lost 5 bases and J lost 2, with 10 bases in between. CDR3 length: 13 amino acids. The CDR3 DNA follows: TGTGCCAGCAGCAAGTTAGGTCCCTACGAGCAGTACTTC. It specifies CASSKLGPYEQYF.

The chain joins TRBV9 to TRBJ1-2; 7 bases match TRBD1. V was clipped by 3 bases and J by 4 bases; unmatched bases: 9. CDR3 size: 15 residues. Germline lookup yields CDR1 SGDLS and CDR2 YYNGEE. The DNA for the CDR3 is TGTGCCAGCAGCGGGACGGACAGGTCTGGCTATGGCTACACCTTC. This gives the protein CASSGTDRSGYGYTF.

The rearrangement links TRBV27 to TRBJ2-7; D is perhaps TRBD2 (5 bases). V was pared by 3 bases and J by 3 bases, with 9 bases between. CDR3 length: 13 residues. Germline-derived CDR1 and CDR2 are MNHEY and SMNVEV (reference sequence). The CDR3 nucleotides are TGTGCCAGCAGTTTGAGGGAGAACTACGAGCAGTACTTC. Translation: CASSLRENYEQYF.

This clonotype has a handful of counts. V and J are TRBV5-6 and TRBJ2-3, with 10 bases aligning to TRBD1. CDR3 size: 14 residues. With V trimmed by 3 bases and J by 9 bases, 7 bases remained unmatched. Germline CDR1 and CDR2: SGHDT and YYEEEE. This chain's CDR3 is CASSYPTGGGTQYF. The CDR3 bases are TGTGCCAGCAGCTACCCGACAGGGGGCGGCACGCAGTATTTT.

CDR3 sequence reads: CASSQGAGPPRDNEQFF. The CDR3 DNA is TGTGCCAGCAGCCAGGGTGCAGGGCCCCCCCGGGACAATGAGCAGTTCTTC. The chain recombines TRBV3-1 with TRBJ2-1; D may be TRBD1 (5 bases). The CDR3 is 17 amino acids. Deletions cut 3 bases from V and 5 bases from J, with 20 bases between. CDR1 and CDR2 from the germline V gene are LGHDT and YNNKEL (reference sequence).